This T cell receptor beta chain originates from a study of blood T cell repertoires in COVID-19. Overall study: Acute and convalescent COVID-19 samples came from the United States, Italy and Spain. In each case, the material was cDNA or gDNA derived from T cells, B-cell-depleted T cells, or PBMCs.

Authors' analysis steps: Reference gene primer amplification yielded estimated nucleated cell counts. Method: immunoSEQ multiplex PCR; TCRdb's copy keeps in-frame clones and lacks some. V, J and clone size reflect that table, while D and trimming were determined from the DNA. The sample records 150,000 to 200,000 clones, 88% being singletons. This CDR3 comprises 15 residues. Between the trimmed V and J ends, which lost 0 bases and 3 bases, there was a span of 12 bases. Germline CDR1 reads GTSNPN; CDR2 reads SVGIG (reference sequence). Sequencing input: peripheral blood. The sequence was collected from a human donor in a cohort sampled during active COVID-19. V is TRBV30 and J is TRBJ1-3; tentatively, D is TRBD1 (6 bases). CDR3: CAWSVQGSFGNTIYF. The CDR3, as DNA: TGTGCCTGGAGTGTCCAGGGGTCCTTTGGAAACACCATATATTTT.